This entry describes one T cell receptor (beta chain). V shed 4 bases and J shed 4 bases, with 13 bases lying between them. Germline-derived CDR1 and CDR2 are MNHEY and SVGAGI. This CDR3 has 14 amino acids. Seattle researchers signed up patients amid active infection and tracked them longitudinally. The data stem from a study of blood T cell repertoires in COVID-19. The wider study: The United States, Italy and Spain provided the acute and convalescent COVID-19 samples. Sources were T cells, B-cell-depleted T cells, or PBMCs; the material itself was cDNA or gDNA.

As handled by the study authors: Counts of nucleated cells, estimated from reference gene primer amplification, were obtained. Generated by immunoSEQ multiplex PCR, the TCRdb table keeps only in-frame clones and is missing some. For V, J and clone size, that table is used; D and trimming come from the DNA. The table has some 140,000 clones, about 80% seen once. This receptor was identified in a woman between 55 and 75 years old with COVID-19, enrolled during active disease. Sequences were obtained from peripheral blood. V usage is TRBV6-5 and J usage is TRBJ1-1; D possibly corresponds to TRBD1 (6 bases). CDR3 sequence reads: CASSWPGGGTEAFF. Here the CDR3 DNA reads TGTGCCAGCAGTTGGCCGGGAGGGGGCACTGAAGCTTTCTTT.